The clone carrying this TCR beta chain has a single count. Its target is not known. The data are from a study of cytomegalovirus exposure and HLA in healthy donors. For the study at large: There were 350 to 400 genotyped donors. Of these, about 81% fell in the genetic ancestry cluster associated with self-reported Caucasian donors.

The PCR contained 60 Vbeta and 13 Jbeta primers. Per the authors' pipeline: The authors later counted roughly 76 million unique TCR beta chains, some 12 million of them shared. Assay: immunoSEQ multiplex PCR; the TCRdb copy retains only in-frame clones and omits some. V, J and clone size are those of that table, while D and trimming were read from the DNA. The data show over 20,000 clones, 60% to 80% seen once. Trimming took off 6 bases at V and 1 base at J, with 8 bases between the two ends. The CDR3 is 13 amino acids. Germline loops: CDR1 MNHNS, CDR2 SASEGT. Study outcomes and limitations: Only CMV serostatus was available as immune exposure information. Cytomegalovirus-associated status was assigned to fewer than 200 TCR beta chains.

This TCR came from a male donor in good health and CMV-seronegative. The material sequenced was PBMCs. V is TRBV6-1 and J is TRBJ2-3, with D possibly matching TRBD2 (5 bases). CDR3: CASREDGTDTQYF. CDR3 nucleotides: TGTGCCAGCAGGGAGGACGGCACAGATACGCAGTATTTT.